These T cell receptor beta chains were read from a single sample in a study of T cell responses to AZD1222 COVID-19 vaccine. Assay used: immunoSEQ multiplex PCR; TCRdb lists only in-frame clones, some missing. The repertoire holds about 100,000 clones, with over 90% as singletons. This material consisted of peripheral blood, taken on day 0 of AZD1222 vaccination. These receptors originate from an adult in good health. The CDR3 runs from the conserved cysteine through the conserved F or W. The D gene is left open where the match is weak. Only part of the rows carry a size: once, few, many, or a class if the clone is expanded.

V	J	D	size	DNA	CDR3
TRBV5-1	TRBJ1-4	-	-	TGCGCCAGCAGCTTGGCCGGAGGGGGTGATGAAAAACTGTTTTTT	CASSLAGGGDEKLFF
TRBV6-5	TRBJ2-5	-	-	TGTGCCAGCAGTTACGGAGAGACCCAGTACTTC	CASSYGETQYF
TRBV28	TRBJ1-2	-	-	TGTGCCAGCAGTTCTAACTATGGCTACACCTTC	CASSSNYGYTF
TRBV27	TRBJ1-1	TRBD1	-	TGTGCCAGCAGCCGCCGGGACAGGGCTGGGGGCACTGAAGCTTTCTTT	CASSRRDRAGGTEAFF
TRBV4-1	TRBJ1-5	-	-	TGCGCCAGCAGCCAAGACCCGGGTCGGAATCAGCCCCAGCATTTT	CASSQDPGRNQPQHF
TRBV28	TRBJ1-5	-	-	TGTGCCAGCAGATTGGGGGGCGAGGGTCAGCCCCAGCATTTT	CASRLGGEGQPQHF
TRBV5-4	TRBJ1-6	TRBD1	-	TGTGCCAGCAGTTTTTACCCGACAGGGACGAGGGATTCACCCCTCCACTTT	CASSFYPTGTRDSPLHF
TRBV10-2	TRBJ1-2	-	-	TGCGCCAGCAGAGATCGGGGATTCTCCTATGGCTACACCTTC	CASRDRGFSYGYTF
TRBV25-1	TRBJ2-7	-	-	TGTGCCAGCAGTGAAGGTTTCGGGTACGAGCAGTACTTC	CASSEGFGYEQYF
TRBV6-2/TRBV6-3	TRBJ2-7	TRBD1	-	TGTGCCAGCAGTTACGCGGGACAGGGCGGATCCGAGCAGTACTTC	CASSYAGQGGSEQYF
TRBV19	TRBJ1-5	-	-	TGTGCCAGTAGTAGCGAAGGTAGAGTACGCAATCAGCCCCAGCATTTT	CASSSEGRVRNQPQHF
TRBV3-1/TRBV3-2	TRBJ2-5	-	-	TGTGCCAGCAGCCGGGAGGTAGGCAGAGAGACCCAGTACTTC	CASSREVGRETQYF
TRBV14	TRBJ1-2	-	few	TGTGCCAGCACTCAATTTGGGGGATATGGCTACACCTTC	CASTQFGGYGYTF
TRBV28	TRBJ2-5	TRBD2	-	TGTGCCAGCAGCCCTAGCGGGAGGACCGCCGGTTTCGGAGAGACCCAGTACTTC	CASSPSGRTAGFGETQYF
TRBV30	TRBJ1-3	-	-	TGTGCCTGGAATGAAAAAAAATACGGAAACACCATATATTTT	CAWNEKKYGNTIYF
TRBV27	TRBJ2-3	-	-	TGTGCCAGCAGTTTACGCCGGACCATCATAGGCACAGATACGCAGTATTTT	CASSLRRTIIGTDTQYF
TRBV29-1	TRBJ1-1	TRBD1	-	TGCAGCTTTGGACAAAACAGGGGGCTGGAAGCTTTCTTT	CSFGQNRGLEAFF
TRBV3-1/TRBV3-2	TRBJ2-3	TRBD2	-	TGTGCCAGCAGCCAAGGGACTAGCAGAACAGATACGCAGTATTTT	CASSQGTSRTDTQYF
TRBV7-2	TRBJ2-5	-	-	TGTGCCAGCAGCTTAGCGGGAGTGGAAGAGACCCAGTACTTC	CASSLAGVEETQYF
TRBV7-2	TRBJ2-1	-	-	TGTGCCAGCAGCTTAAGTTCGGGGGAACCCTACAATGAGCAGTTCTTC	CASSLSSGEPYNEQFF
TRBV3-1/TRBV3-2	TRBJ1-2	TRBD1	-	TGTGCCAGCAGCCACTCTCCGGGACAGGGGGGAGATGGCTACACCTTC	CASSHSPGQGGDGYTF
TRBV30	TRBJ1-6	-	-	TGTGCCTGGAGTGGACTCGCCCTCCACTTT	CAWSGLALHF
TRBV28	TRBJ1-2	-	-	TGTGCCAGCAGACACGTGGAGGGGCCGGATAACTATGGCTACACCTTC	CASRHVEGPDNYGYTF
TRBV19	TRBJ2-5	TRBD2	-	TGTGCCAGTAGTATGGGACTAGCTAAGTTGGAGACCCAGTACTTC	CASSMGLAKLETQYF
TRBV29-1	TRBJ1-4	-	-	TGCAGCGTTCGTGGGGTGGATGAAAAACTGTTTTTT	CSVRGVDEKLFF
TRBV24-1	TRBJ2-2	TRBD2	-	TGTGCCACCAGTGATTCCCGGACTAGCGGGAGGACCGCCACCGGGGAGCTGTTTTTT	CATSDSRTSGRTATGELFF
TRBV19	TRBJ2-7	-	-	TGTGCCAGTAGCAAACAGGGACTATCTAACGAGCAGTACTTC	CASSKQGLSNEQYF
TRBV7-9	TRBJ1-2	-	-	TGTGCCAGCAGCTTTAGTCGGGGTTTCTATGGCTACACCTTC	CASSFSRGFYGYTF
TRBV6-1	TRBJ2-1	-	-	TGTGCCAGCAGGGAGGGGGGGGCACAAGAGCAGTTCTTC	CASREGGAQEQFF
TRBV10-1	TRBJ1-3	TRBD1	-	TGCGCCATCCGGGACAGAGAAGGTAAGGGGCTGAGCTCTGGAAACACCATATATTTT	CAIRDREGKGLSSGNTIYF
TRBV5-1	TRBJ2-3	TRBD2	once	TGCGCCAGCAGCTTGGGAGCGGGAGGGTCGCCAGATACGCAGTATTTT	CASSLGAGGSPDTQYF
TRBV18	TRBJ1-1	-	-	TGTGCCAGCTCACTCCGGACGGCGAACACTGAAGCTTTCTTT	CASSLRTANTEAFF
TRBV4-2	TRBJ1-3	-	-	TGTGCCAGCAGCCAAGTCTCGAGAACCTCTGGAAACACCATATATTTT	CASSQVSRTSGNTIYF
TRBV6-5	TRBJ2-1	TRBD1	-	TGTGCCAGCAGTTACTCAACAGGGGCTCTTTGGGAGCAGTTCTTC	CASSYSTGALWEQFF
TRBV28	TRBJ1-2	TRBD1	-	TGTGCCAGCAGTTTAGGAGGGGGCAGGAATGGCTACACCTTC	CASSLGGGRNGYTF
TRBV3-1/TRBV3-2	TRBJ1-1	-	-	TGTGCCAGCAGCCAAAGGACAACTAACATGAACACTGAAGCTTTCTTT	CASSQRTTNMNTEAFF
TRBV5-5	TRBJ2-7	TRBD1	-	TGTGCCAGCAGCGAAACGCCCAGGGGGCCAGGGGAGCAGTACTTC	CASSETPRGPGEQYF
TRBV7-9	TRBJ1-1	-	-	TGTGCCAGCAGCCGCCCCAGAGGGAACACTGAAGCTTTCTTT	CASSRPRGNTEAFF
TRBV30	TRBJ2-5	-	-	TGTGCCTGGGGACCGGGACTCCGAGAGACCCAGTACTTC	CAWGPGLRETQYF
TRBV27	TRBJ1-4	-	-	TGTGCCAGCAGTTTTTCGGGGGTTCGGGAAAAACTGTTTTTT	CASSFSGVREKLFF
TRBV5-4	TRBJ2-3	TRBD2	-	TGTGCCAGCTACAACATAGCGGGAGGGGGCACAGATACGCAGTATTTT	CASYNIAGGGTDTQYF
TRBV6-5	TRBJ1-6	TRBD1	-	TGTGCCAGCAGCCGACAGGGAACTAATTCACCCCTCCACTTT	CASSRQGTNSPLHF
TRBV14	TRBJ2-5	-	-	TGTGCCAGCAGCCAAGATTGGGGATTTGAGGAGACCCAGTACTTC	CASSQDWGFEETQYF
TRBV9	TRBJ2-7	TRBD2	-	TGTGCCAGCAGCCCCTCGGGAGGGAGTCCCACCTACGAGCAGTACTTC	CASSPSGGSPTYEQYF
TRBV6-6	TRBJ2-5	-	-	TGTGCCAGCAGCCCTAGCGTAGGGGAAGAGACCCAGTACTTC	CASSPSVGEETQYF
TRBV7-9	TRBJ2-5	TRBD1	-	TGTGCCAGCAGCGTTACAGGGGCCGGGGAGACCCAGTACTTC	CASSVTGAGETQYF
TRBV6-1	TRBJ2-7	-	-	TGTGCCAGCAGTGAACTCGCTAACTTATACTACGAGCAGTACTTC	CASSELANLYYEQYF
TRBV28	TRBJ2-7	-	-	TGTGCCAGCATGCAGGTCTCCTACGAGCAGTACTTC	CASMQVSYEQYF
TRBV10-1	TRBJ2-7	-	-	TGCGCCAGCAGTGCGGCAGGGGACTCCTACGAGCAGTACTTC	CASSAAGDSYEQYF
TRBV28	TRBJ1-4	-	-	TGTGCCACCTGCCGGCCCAGTTGGGGTAATGAAAAACTGTTTTTT	CATCRPSWGNEKLFF
TRBV28	TRBJ2-2	-	-	TGTGCCAGCAGTTCATACGGGACACCGAACACCGGGGAGCTGTTTTTT	CASSSYGTPNTGELFF
TRBV19	TRBJ2-1	TRBD2	-	TGTGCCAGTAGTGAGCCTAGCGGGAGCTCCTACAATGAGCAGTTCTTC	CASSEPSGSSYNEQFF
TRBV28	TRBJ2-2	TRBD2	once	TGTGCCAGCAGTTCAGGACGGGGGGGAAATAGTCCCGGGGAGCTGTTTTTT	CASSSGRGGNSPGELFF
TRBV9	TRBJ1-1	-	-	TGTGCCAGCAGCCAAGAGATTGGGCTTGAAGCTTTCTTT	CASSQEIGLEAFF
TRBV7-9	TRBJ2-3	TRBD2	-	TGTGCCAGCAGCTTAGGACGACTAGCGGGAGTGTATAAAGATACGCAGTATTTT	CASSLGRLAGVYKDTQYF
TRBV7-8	TRBJ1-5	-	-	TGTGCCAGCAGCTTATTGAGGGATGTTCAGCCCCAGCATTTT	CASSLLRDVQPQHF
TRBV4-1	TRBJ2-1	TRBD1	-	TGCGCCAGCAGCCAAGATTTGGGGACAGGGGGTTTTAATGAGCAGTTCTTC	CASSQDLGTGGFNEQFF
TRBV27	TRBJ1-5	-	-	TGTGCCAGCAGCCCGAGAGGGCCAGGCTCTAGCAATCAGCCCCAGCATTTT	CASSPRGPGSSNQPQHF
TRBV25-1	TRBJ2-1	TRBD1	-	TGTGCCAGCAGTGGAACCTTGACAGGGCCGAACTGGAATGAGCAGTTCTTC	CASSGTLTGPNWNEQFF
TRBV27	TRBJ2-7	-	-	TGTGCCAGCGCCACTAGGGGACACCACTACGAGCAGTACTTC	CASATRGHHYEQYF